This TCR beta chain was captured by sequencing in a study of blood T cell repertoires in COVID-19. Study at large: Some COVID-19 samples were acute and others convalescent; all came from the United States, Italy and Spain. PBMCs, B-cell-depleted T cells, or T cells provided the cDNA or gDNA that made up the material.

In the original workflow: Cell counts per sample came from amplifying reference gene primers. Repertoires were generated with immunoSEQ multiplex PCR, while TCRdb's copy carries only in-frame clones and drops some. Clonal size and the V and J genes are those of that table, whereas D and trimming came from the DNA. The table has around 140,000 clones, 81% seen once; the top ten hold around 8.2%. The ends were cut back, 1 base at V and 0 bases at J, with 19 bases in the middle. The CDR3 has 19 residues. CDR1 is SGHNT and CDR2 is YYREEE in the germline V gene (reference sequence). The chain has TRBV5-4 and TRBJ2-2; possible D gene TRBD1, 6 bases. The TCR was taken from a human donor in a cohort sampled during active COVID-19. Sequenced input: peripheral blood. This CDR3 reads CASSLILRPGTTNTGELFF. For the CDR3, the DNA is TGTGCCAGCAGCTTGATCTTGAGACCCGGGACAACGAACACCGGGGAGCTGTTTTTT. The whole variable domain, remainder taken from reference TRBV5-4 and TRBJ2-2, is ETGVTQSPTHLIKTRGQQVTLRCSSQSGHNTVSWYQQALGQGPQFIFQYYREEENGRGNFPPRFSGLQFPNYSSELNVNALELDDSALYLCASSLILRPGTTNTGELFFGEGSRLTVL.